This TCR beta chain came from a study of T-cell memory formation after mild COVID-19 listed by TCRdb under 2021. Background on the whole study: Most TCR sequence clusters were specific to one of the two donors. Two young, previously healthy adult volunteers, one female and one male, were included in the cohort. Longitudinal TCRalpha and TCRbeta repertoire sequencing tracked T-cell clones expanding and contracting after mild COVID-19 in two donors.

The instrument was an Illumina NovaSeq 6000. cDNA libraries for TCRalpha and TCRbeta were prepared by 5'RACE using constant-segment primers, with sample barcodes and unique molecular identifiers added. RNA was extracted from every sample with Trizol reagent. Library amplification was performed in two PCR steps, and a second sample barcode and Illumina TruSeq adapters were introduced in the second step. Sequencing of libraries was performed on an Illumina NovaSeq with 2 x 150 bp paired-end reads. Per the authors' processing: Reads were demultiplexed and collapsed into UMI-guided consensus sequences with migec v1.2.7. Using mixcr v2.1.11, the UMI consensuses were aligned to TRA and TRB V and J templates and assembled into clonotypes. Clonotypes were classified as expanded or contracted when called significant by both edgeR and NoisET, with noise models trained on biological replicates. For edgeR calls, a false discovery rate-adjusted p below 0.01 and a log2 fold-change threshold of 1 were applied. As an exploratory analysis of dynamics, PCA with hierarchical clustering was applied to max-normalized trajectories of the 1000 most abundant clonotypes. Each responding clone was given a CD4 or CD8 phenotype based on the CD4+ and CD8+ repertoires, which had been sequenced separately. Clones were called with MiXCR by TCRdb after fastp trimmed the public reads at Q25, and only in-frame beta chains were retained. Each CDR3 protein gets just one entry, which takes the most common genes and DNA from the rows behind it. The V and J calls and clone size come from TCRdb's table, not from the authors' own analysis. Here the sample has about 470,000 distinct CDR3 sequences; nearly 25% occur a single time. Approximately 13% of the sample is held by the ten biggest clonotypes.

Ficoll-Paque density gradient centrifugation was the method used to isolate PBMCs. V lost 4 bases and J lost 3 bases, and the count of bases not matched to a germline gene is 8. The CDR3 runs 17 residues from the cysteine to the phenylalanine. Only the CDR3 DNA is retained, 51 bases long and in frame from the first base. The germline V gene yields KGHDR for CDR1 and SFDVKD for CDR2. Study-level results and caveats: Contracting CD4+ clones were located mainly in the CM and EM memory subsets, whereas CD8+ clones were found to be enriched in EMRA. From day 15 to 85, contracting clones showed balanced CD4/CD8 phenotypes, whereas a second wave of clones that expanded from day 15 to 37 leaned towards CD4+. The study covered only two mild cases, and larger cohorts including severe cases with pre-infection samples were considered necessary. SARS-CoV-2 specificity was not confirmed for the second-wave clones peaking on day 37. Some responding clones were detected in pre-infection memory, suggesting pre-existing cross-reactive memory T cells joined the SARS-CoV-2 response.

This clonotype occurred once. The clone's antigen remains unknown. No clone much larger than this one lies a single base away; base qualities are absent. The sequenced sample consisted of PBMCs or a T cell subset sorted from them (not recorded which). The chain joins TRBV24-1 to TRBJ2-3; a stretch of 11 junction bases matches TRBD2. The TCR sequence derives from an adult woman who had mild COVID-19 (a few samples of this study predate the infection). The sample titles of this study are shuffled in the database, so cell type and time point are left out; the donor was told from shared clones. The sequenced DNA is TGTGCCACCAGTGACGTGGGACTAGCGGAGATAACAGATACGCAGTATTTT. Protein translation: CATSDVGLAEITDTQYF.